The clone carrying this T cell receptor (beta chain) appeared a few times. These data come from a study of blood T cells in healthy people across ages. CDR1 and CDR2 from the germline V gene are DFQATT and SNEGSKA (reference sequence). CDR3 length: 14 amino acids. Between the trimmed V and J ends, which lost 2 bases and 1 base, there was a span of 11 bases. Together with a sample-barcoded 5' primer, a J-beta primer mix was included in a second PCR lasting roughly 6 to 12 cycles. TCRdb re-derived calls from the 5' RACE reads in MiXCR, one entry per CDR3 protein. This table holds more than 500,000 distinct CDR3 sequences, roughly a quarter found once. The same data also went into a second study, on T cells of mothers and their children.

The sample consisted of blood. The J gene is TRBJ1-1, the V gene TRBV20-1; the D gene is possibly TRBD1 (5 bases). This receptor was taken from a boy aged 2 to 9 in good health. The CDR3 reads CSARYGGRNTEAFF. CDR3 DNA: TGCAGTGCTAGATATGGGGGGAGGAACACTGAAGCTTTCTTT.